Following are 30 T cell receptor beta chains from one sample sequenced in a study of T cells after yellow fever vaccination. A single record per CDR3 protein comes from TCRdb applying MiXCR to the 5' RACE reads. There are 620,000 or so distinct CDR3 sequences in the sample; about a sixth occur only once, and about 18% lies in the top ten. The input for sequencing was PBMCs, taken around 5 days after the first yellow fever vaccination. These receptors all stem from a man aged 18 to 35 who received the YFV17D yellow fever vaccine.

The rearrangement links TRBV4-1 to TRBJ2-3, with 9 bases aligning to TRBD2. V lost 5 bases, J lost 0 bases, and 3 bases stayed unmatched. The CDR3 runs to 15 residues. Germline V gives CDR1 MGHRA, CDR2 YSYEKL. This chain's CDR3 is CASSNLAGSTDTQYF. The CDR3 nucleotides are TGCGCCAGCAGCAACCTAGCGGGGAGCACAGATACGCAGTATTTT.

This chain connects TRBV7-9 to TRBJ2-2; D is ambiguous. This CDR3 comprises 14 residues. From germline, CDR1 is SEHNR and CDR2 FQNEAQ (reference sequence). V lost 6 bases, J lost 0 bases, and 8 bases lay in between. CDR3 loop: CASSPTTNTGELFF. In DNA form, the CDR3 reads TGTGCCAGCAGTCCTACAACGAACACCGGGGAGCTGTTTTTT.

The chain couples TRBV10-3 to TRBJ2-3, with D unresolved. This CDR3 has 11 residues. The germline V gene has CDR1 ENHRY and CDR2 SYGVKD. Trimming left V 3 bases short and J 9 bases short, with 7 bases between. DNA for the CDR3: TGTGCCATCAGTGAACTTAAAACGCAGTATTTT. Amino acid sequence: CAISELKTQYF.

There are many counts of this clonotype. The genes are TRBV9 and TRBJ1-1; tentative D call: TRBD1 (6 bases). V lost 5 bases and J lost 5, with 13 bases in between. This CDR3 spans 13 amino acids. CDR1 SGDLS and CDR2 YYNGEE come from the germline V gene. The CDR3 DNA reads TGTGCCAGCAGTGAAGGAGGGGGAACTGAAGCTTTCTTT. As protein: CASSEGGGTEAFF.

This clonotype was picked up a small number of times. The CDR3 is CASSRGHGYEQYF. Here the CDR3 DNA reads TGTGCCAGCTCACGGGGACACGGATACGAGCAGTACTTC. The chain links TRBV18 to TRBJ2-7; a possible D gene is TRBD1 (6 bases). This CDR3 contains 13 residues. Trimming removed 4 bases at V and 4 bases at J, with 11 bases between. CDR1 is KGHSH and CDR2 is LQKENI in the germline V gene.

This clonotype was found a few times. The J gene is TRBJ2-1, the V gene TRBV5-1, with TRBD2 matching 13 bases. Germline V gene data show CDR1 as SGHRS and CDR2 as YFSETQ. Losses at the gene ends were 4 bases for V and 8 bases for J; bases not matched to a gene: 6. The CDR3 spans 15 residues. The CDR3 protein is CASSGGLAGVYEQFF. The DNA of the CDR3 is TGCGCCAGCAGCGGCGGACTAGCGGGGGTTTATGAGCAGTTCTTC.

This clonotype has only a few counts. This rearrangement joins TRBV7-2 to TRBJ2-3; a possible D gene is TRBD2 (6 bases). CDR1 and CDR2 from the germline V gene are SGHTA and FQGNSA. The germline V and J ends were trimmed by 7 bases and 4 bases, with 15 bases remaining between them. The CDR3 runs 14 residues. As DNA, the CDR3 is TGTGCCAGCACCGAACCCGGGGGTTCAGATACGCAGTATTTT. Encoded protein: CASTEPGGSDTQYF.

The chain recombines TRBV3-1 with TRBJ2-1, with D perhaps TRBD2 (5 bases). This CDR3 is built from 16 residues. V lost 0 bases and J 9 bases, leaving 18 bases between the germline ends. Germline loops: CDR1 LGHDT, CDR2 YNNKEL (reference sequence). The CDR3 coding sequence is TGTGCCAGCAGCCAAGATCTGAGGGTAAAGAAGGGTGAGCAGTTCTTC. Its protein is CASSQDLRVKKGEQFF.

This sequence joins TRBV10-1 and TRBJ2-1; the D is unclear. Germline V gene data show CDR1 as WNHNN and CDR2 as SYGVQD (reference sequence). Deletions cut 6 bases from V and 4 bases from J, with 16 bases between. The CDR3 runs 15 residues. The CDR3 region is CASRGSITWYNEQFF. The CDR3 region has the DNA TGCGCCAGCAGAGGATCTATAACTTGGTACAATGAGCAGTTCTTC.

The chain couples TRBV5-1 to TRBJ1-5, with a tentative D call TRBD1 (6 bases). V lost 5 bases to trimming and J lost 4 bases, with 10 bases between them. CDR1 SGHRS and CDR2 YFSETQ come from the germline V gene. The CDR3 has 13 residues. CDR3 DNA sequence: TGCGCCAGCAGGGCAGGGGTAAATCAGCCCCAGCATTTT. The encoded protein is CASRAGVNQPQHF. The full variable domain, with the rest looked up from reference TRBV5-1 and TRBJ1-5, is KAGVTQTPRYLIKTRGQQVTLSCSPISGHRSVSWYQQTPGQGLQFLFEYFSETQRNKGNFPGRFSGRQFSNSRSEMNVSTLELGDSALYLCASRAGVNQPQHFGDGTRLSIL.

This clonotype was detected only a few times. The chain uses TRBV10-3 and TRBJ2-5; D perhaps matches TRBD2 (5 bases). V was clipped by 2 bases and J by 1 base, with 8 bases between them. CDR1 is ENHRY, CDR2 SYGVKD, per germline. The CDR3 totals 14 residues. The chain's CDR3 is CAISEASRQETQYF. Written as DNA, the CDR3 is TGTGCCATCAGTGAGGCTAGCCGCCAAGAGACCCAGTACTTC.

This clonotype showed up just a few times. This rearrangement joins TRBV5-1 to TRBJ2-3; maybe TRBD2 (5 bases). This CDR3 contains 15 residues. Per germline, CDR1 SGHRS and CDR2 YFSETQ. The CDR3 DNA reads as TGCGCTAGTAAATCTCGGACTGACTGGAAAGATACGCAGTATTTT. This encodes CASKSRTDWKDTQYF.

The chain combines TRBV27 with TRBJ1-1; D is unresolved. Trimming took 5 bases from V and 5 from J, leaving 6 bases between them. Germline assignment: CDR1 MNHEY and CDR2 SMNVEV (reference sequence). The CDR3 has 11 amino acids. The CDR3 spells CASSHGTEAFF. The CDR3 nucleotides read TGTGCCAGCAGTCACGGAACTGAAGCTTTCTTT.

The CDR3 protein is CASSQDPIRRGNTEAFF. DNA for the CDR3: TGCGCCAGCAGCCAAGATCCTATCCGTCGGGGGAACACTGAAGCTTTCTTT. The V gene is TRBV4-3, the J gene TRBJ1-1; no firm D call. The CDR3 contains 17 residues. Germline values: CDR1 LGHNA, CDR2 YSLEER. V was trimmed by 0 bases and J by 1 base, leaving 15 bases between them.

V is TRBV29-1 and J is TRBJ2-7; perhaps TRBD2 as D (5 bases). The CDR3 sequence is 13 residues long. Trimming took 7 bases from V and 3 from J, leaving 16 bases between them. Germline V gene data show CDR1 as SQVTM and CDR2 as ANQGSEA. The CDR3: CSAEGEDHYEQYF. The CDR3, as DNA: TGCAGCGCCGAGGGAGAAGACCACTACGAGCAGTACTTC.

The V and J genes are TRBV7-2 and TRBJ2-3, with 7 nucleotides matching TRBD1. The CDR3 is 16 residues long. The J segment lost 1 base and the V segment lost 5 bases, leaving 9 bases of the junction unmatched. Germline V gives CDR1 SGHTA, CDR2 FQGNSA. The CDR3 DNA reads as TGTGCCAGCAGCCCACAGACAGGGTCGGGCACAGATACGCAGTATTTT. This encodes CASSPQTGSGTDTQYF.

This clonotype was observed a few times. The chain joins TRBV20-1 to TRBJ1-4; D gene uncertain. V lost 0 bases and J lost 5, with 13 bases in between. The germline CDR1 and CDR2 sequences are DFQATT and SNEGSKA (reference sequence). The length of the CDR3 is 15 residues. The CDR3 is CSARDPGGRNEKLFF. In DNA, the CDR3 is TGCAGTGCTAGAGATCCGGGCGGACGAAATGAAAAACTGTTTTTT.

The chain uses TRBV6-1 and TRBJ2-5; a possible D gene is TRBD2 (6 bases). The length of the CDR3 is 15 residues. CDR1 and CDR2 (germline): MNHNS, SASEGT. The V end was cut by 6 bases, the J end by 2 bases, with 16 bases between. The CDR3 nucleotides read TGTGCCAGCAGCCCGTGGGCGGGGCGACAAGAGACCCAGTACTTC. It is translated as CASSPWAGRQETQYF.

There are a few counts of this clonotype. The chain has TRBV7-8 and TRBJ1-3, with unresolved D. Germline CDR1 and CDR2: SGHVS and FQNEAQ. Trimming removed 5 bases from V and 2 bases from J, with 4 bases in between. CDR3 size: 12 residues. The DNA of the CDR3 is TGTGCCAGCAGCAAGACTGGAAACACCATATATTTT. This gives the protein CASSKTGNTIYF.

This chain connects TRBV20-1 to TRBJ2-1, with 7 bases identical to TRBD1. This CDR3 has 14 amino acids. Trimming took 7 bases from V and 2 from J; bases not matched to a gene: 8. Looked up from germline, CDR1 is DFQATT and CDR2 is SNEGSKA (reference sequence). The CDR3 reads CSVKGRGPYNEQFF. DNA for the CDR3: TGCAGTGTCAAGGGTAGGGGGCCCTACAATGAGCAGTTCTTC.

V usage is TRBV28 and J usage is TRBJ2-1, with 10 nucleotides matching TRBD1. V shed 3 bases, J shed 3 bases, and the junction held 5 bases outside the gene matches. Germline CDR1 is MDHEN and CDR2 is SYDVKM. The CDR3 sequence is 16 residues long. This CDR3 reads CASSLVGQGNYNEQFF. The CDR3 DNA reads TGTGCCAGCAGTTTGGTGGGACAGGGGAACTACAATGAGCAGTTCTTC.

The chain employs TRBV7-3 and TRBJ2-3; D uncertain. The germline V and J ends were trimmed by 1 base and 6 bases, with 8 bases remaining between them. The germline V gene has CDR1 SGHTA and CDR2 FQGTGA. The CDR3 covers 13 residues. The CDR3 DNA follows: TGTGCCAGCAGCTTAAACGCGGCTGATACGCAGTATTTT. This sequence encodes CASSLNAADTQYF.

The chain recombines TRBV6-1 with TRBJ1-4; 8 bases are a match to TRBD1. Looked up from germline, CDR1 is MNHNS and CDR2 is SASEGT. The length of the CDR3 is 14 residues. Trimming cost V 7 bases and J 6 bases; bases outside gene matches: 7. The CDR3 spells CASIMTGDDEKLFF. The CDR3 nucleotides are TGTGCCAGCATCATGACAGGGGATGATGAAAAACTGTTTTTT.

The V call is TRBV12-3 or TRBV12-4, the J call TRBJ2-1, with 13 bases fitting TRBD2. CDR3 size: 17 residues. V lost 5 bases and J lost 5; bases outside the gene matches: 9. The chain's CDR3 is CASSERLAGGLDNEQFF. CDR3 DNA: TGTGCCAGCAGTGAGCGACTAGCGGGGGGCCTGGACAATGAGCAGTTCTTC.

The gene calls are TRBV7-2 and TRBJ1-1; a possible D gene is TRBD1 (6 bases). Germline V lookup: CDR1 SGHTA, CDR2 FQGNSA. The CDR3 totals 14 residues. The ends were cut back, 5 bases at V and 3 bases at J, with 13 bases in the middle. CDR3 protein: CASSPRGTYTEAFF. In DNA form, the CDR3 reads TGTGCCAGCAGCCCTAGGGGGACCTACACTGAAGCTTTCTTT. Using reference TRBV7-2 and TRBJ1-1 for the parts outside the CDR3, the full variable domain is GAGVSQSPSNKVTEKGKDVELRCDPISGHTALYWYRQSLGQGLEFLIYFQGNSAPDKSGLPSDRFSAERTGGSVSTLTIQRTQQEDSAVYLCASSPRGTYTEAFFGQGTRLTVV.

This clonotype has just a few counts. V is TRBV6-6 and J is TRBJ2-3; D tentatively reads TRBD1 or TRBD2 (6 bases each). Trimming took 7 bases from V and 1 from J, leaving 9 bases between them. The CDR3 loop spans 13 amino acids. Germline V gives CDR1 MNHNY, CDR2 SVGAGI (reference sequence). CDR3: CASKGGGTDTQYF. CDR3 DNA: TGTGCCAGCAAGGGGGGAGGCACAGATACGCAGTATTTT.

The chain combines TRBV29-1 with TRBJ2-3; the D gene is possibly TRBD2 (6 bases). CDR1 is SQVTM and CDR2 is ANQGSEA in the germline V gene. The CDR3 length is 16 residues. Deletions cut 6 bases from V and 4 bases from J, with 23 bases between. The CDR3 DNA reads TGCAGCGTGCCAAGTCTGGGGGGTGGGGACCCAGATACGCAGTATTTT. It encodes CSVPSLGGGDPDTQYF.

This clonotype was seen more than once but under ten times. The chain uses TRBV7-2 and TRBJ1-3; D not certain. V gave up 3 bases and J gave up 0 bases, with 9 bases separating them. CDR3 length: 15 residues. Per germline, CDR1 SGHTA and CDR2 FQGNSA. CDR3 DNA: TGTGCCAGCAGCTTCGGCGGGAGCTCTGGAAACACCATATATTTT. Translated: CASSFGGSSGNTIYF. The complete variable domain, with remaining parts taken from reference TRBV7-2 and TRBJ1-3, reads GAGVSQSPSNKVTEKGKDVELRCDPISGHTALYWYRQSLGQGLEFLIYFQGNSAPDKSGLPSDRFSAERTGGSVSTLTIQRTQQEDSAVYLCASSFGGSSGNTIYFGEGSWLTVV.

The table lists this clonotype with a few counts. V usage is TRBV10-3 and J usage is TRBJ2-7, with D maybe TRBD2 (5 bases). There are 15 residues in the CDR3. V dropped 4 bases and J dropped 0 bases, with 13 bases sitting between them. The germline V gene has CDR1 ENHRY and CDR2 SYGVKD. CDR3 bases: TGTGCCATCAGTGTTGGGGAGCTCGGCTCCTACGAGCAGTACGTC. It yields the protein CAISVGELGSYEQYV.

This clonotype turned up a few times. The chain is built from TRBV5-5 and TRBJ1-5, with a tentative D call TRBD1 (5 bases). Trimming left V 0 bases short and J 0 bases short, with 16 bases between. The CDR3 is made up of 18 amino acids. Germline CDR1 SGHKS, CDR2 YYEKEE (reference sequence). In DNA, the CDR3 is TGTGCCAGCAGCTTGGGGGGGTCGGGAACTTATAGCAATCAGCCCCAGCATTTT. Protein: CASSLGGSGTYSNQPQHF. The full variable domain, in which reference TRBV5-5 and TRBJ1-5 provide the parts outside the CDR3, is DAGVTQSPTHLIKTRGQQVTLRCSPISGHKSVSWYQQVLGQGPQFIFQYYEKEERGRGNFPDRFSARQFPNYSSELNVNALLLGDSALYLCASSLGGSGTYSNQPQHFGDGTRLSIL.